The T cell receptor beta chain described here comes from a study of blood T cell repertoires in COVID-19. Study-level background: The origin of the acute and convalescent COVID-19 samples was the United States, Italy and Spain. Sample material is recorded as cDNA or gDNA derived from T cells, B-cell-depleted T cells, or PBMCs.

Clones were sequenced by immunoSEQ multiplex PCR, and TCRdb holds only the in-frame ones, with some missing. Found here are about half a million clones, 80% to 90% of them singletons; the top ten hold 3.2%. Germline V lookup: CDR1 SGHTA, CDR2 FQGNSA. This CDR3 comprises 16 residues. V lost 8 bases and J 3 bases, leaving 23 bases between the germline ends. V and J are TRBV7-2 and TRBJ2-7; D is perhaps TRBD2 (7 bases). Specimen: peripheral blood. The TCR comes from a human donor in a cohort sampled during active COVID-19. This chain's CDR3 is CASGQSAGEGGYEQYF. The CDR3 bases are TGTGCCAGCGGCCAGTCTGCAGGGGAGGGCGGCTACGAGCAGTACTTC.